This note documents a single T cell receptor (beta chain) sequence. This entry is derived from a study of identifying expanded T cells in peripheral blood. Germline loops: CDR1 MDHEN, CDR2 SYDVKM. This CDR3 region has 16 residues. After removal of 1 base from V and 0 bases from J, the junction contained 4 bases not matched to a gene. Profiled with immunoSEQ multiplex PCR; TCRdb holds only in-frame clones, not every one. The sample holds nearly 60,000 clones; around 90% are singletons and the top ten take 3.6%. The specimen sequenced was blood. This sequence was found in a person between 18 and 70 years old in good health. The chain carries TRBV28 and TRBJ2-7, with 9 nucleotides matching TRBD2. This CDR3 is CASSLLAGGNSYEQYF. The CDR3 nucleotides are TGTGCCAGCAGTTTATTGGCGGGAGGGAACTCCTACGAGCAGTACTTC.